This T cell receptor beta chain was documented in a study of shared clonotypes between healthy human individuals. Study information: Aged between 18 and 49, the donors were a couple of women and three men. Three CD4 naive, three CD4 memory, two CD8 naive and one CD8 memory plate were used per donor. Overall study results and limits: The low donor count limited represented genetic and exposure-history diversity.

Each cell subset's genomic DNA was divided evenly among several immunoSEQ plates. TCRdb's copy holds only in-frame clones and misses some; the assay was immunoSEQ multiplex PCR. Among some 2,500,000 clones listed, 90% to 95% were seen once. This clone was seen once. Antigen: not known. Material: naive CD4+ T cells from PBMCs. Documented subset: CD45RA+ positively selected. The receptor was isolated from a man younger than 35 in good health. Some clones in this sample may be carry-over from other donors' samples.

CDR3 in amino acids: CASTWTSGRNEQFF. The CDR3 nucleotides are TGTGCCAGCACCTGGACTAGCGGGAGAAATGAGCAGTTCTTC. The chain links TRBV7-8 to TRBJ2-1; 13 nucleotides line up with TRBD2. The germline CDR1 and CDR2 sequences are SGHVS and FQNEAQ. J was trimmed by 7 bases and V by 7 bases; bases with no gene match: 4. This CDR3 spans 14 amino acids.